This T cell receptor (beta chain) was sequenced for a study of beta chain features in type 1 diabetes. The CDR3 is made up of 15 amino acids. J was trimmed by 5 bases and V by 6 bases; bases with no gene match: 10. In germline, CDR1 is SGHAT, CDR2 FQDESV (reference sequence). This clone was observed a handful of times. Every isolated RNA sample was fully reverse transcribed, so sequencing captured expressed TCRB transcripts. This table comes from immunoSEQ multiplex PCR, and its TCRdb copy is limited to in-frame clones, with some not included. Here the sample spans 130,000 or so clones, approximately 10% being singletons.

This chain uses TRBV11-1 with TRBJ1-1; the match to TRBD1 covers 9 bases. The sequencing input was central memory CD4+ T cells from blood. The clonotype comes from a woman in her thirties or forties in good health. CDR3 bases: TGTGCCAGCAGTTCGGGACAGGGAGGATGGACTGAAGCTTTCTTT. Protein: CASSSGQGGWTEAFF.